The T cell receptor beta chain described here comes from a study of blood T cell repertoires in COVID-19. Study summary: PBMCs, B-cell-depleted T cells, or T cells provided the cDNA or gDNA that made up the material.

The CDR3 covers 13 residues. V lost 7 bases to trimming and J lost 7 bases; unmatched junction nucleotides: 8. The germline V gene has CDR1 SQVTM and CDR2 ANQGSEA. Study processing details: Amplification with reference gene primers provided the estimates of nucleated cell counts. Using immunoSEQ multiplex PCR, the repertoire was profiled, and TCRdb retains in-frame clones only, with some absent. The DNA was the basis for D and trimming; V, J and clone size are from that table. The profile shows about 120,000 clones, 80% to 90% of them singletons. V usage is TRBV29-1 and J usage is TRBJ1-4; TRBD1 matches at 8 bases. The TCR was taken from a woman aged 70-85 years with acute or convalescent COVID-19. Input material: peripheral blood. CDR3 in amino acids: CSAVGQDGEKLFF. CDR3 in DNA: TGCAGCGCCGTGGGACAGGATGGTGAAAAACTGTTTTTT.